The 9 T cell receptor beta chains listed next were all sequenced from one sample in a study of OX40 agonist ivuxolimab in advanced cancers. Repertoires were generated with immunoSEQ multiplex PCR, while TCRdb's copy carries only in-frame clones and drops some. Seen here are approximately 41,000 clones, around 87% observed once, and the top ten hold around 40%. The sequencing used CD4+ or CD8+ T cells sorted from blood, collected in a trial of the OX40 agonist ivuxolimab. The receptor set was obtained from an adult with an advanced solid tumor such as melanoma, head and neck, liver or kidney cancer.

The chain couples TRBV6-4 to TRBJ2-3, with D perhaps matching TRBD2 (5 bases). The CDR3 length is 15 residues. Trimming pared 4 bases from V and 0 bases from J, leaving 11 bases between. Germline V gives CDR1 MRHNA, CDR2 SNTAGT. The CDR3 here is CASSAWRTSTDTQYF. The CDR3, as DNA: TGTGCCAGCAGTGCTTGGAGGACTAGCACAGATACGCAGTATTTT.

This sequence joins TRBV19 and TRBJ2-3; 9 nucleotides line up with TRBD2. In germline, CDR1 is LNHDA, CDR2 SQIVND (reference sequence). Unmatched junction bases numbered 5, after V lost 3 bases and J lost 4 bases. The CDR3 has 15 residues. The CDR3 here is CASSMRGGGPDTQYF. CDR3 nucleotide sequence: TGTGCCAGTAGTATGCGGGGGGGCGGGCCAGATACGCAGTATTTT.

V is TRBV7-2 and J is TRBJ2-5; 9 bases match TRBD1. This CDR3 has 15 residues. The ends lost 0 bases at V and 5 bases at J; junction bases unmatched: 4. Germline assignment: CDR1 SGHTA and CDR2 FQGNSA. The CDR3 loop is CASSLAGDRVETQYF. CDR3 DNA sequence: TGTGCCAGCAGCTTAGCGGGGGACAGGGTGGAGACCCAGTACTTC.

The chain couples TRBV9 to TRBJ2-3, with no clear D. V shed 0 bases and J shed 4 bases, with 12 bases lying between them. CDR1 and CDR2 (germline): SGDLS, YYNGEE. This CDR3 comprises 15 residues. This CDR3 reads CASSVGHSGADTQYF. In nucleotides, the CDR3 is TGTGCCAGCAGCGTAGGACATTCGGGTGCAGATACGCAGTATTTT.

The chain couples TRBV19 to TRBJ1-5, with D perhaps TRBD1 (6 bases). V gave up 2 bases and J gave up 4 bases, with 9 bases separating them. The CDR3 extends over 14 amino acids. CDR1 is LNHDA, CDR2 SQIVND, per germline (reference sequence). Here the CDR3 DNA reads TGTGCCAGTAGTATATTACAGGGAAATCAGCCCCAGCATTTT. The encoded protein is CASSILQGNQPQHF.

As DNA, the CDR3 is TGTGCCAGTAGTTCAACAGAGGCCTCTGGAAACACCATATATTTT. Protein: CASSSTEASGNTIYF. The chain is built from TRBV19 and TRBJ1-3; D is unresolved. Between the trimmed V and J ends, which lost 5 bases and 0 bases, there was a span of 11 bases. Germline lookup yields CDR1 LNHDA and CDR2 SQIVND (reference sequence). CDR3 length equals 15 residues.

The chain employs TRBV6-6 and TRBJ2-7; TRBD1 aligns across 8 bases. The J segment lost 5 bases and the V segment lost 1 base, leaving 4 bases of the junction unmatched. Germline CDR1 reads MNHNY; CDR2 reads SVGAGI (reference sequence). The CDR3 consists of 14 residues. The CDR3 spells CASSYWTGYNEQYF. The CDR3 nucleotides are TGTGCCAGCAGTTACTGGACAGGGTACAACGAGCAGTACTTC.

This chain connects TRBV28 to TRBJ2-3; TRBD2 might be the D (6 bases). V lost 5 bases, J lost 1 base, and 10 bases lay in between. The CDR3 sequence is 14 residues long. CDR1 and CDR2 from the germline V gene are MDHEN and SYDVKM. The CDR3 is CASSRRGRTDTQYF. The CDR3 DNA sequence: TGTGCCAGCAGTCGGCGGGGACGCACAGATACGCAGTATTTT.

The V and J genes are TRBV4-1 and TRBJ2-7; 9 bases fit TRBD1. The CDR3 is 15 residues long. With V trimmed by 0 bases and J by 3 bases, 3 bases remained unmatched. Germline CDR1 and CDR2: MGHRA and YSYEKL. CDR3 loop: CASSQDWGQGYEQYF. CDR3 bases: TGCGCCAGCAGCCAAGATTGGGGACAGGGCTACGAGCAGTACTTC.